One and the same sample provided the 9 T cell receptor beta chains below, sequenced in a study of OX40 agonist ivuxolimab in advanced cancers. TCRdb keeps only in-frame clones here, not all; method: immunoSEQ multiplex PCR. The sample consists of fewer than 45,000 clones, approximately 80% of them appearing once. The source material was CD4+ or CD8+ T cells sorted from blood, sampled in a trial of the OX40 agonist ivuxolimab. The receptors stem from an adult with an advanced solid tumor such as melanoma, head and neck, liver or kidney cancer.

The sample holds a few counts of this clone. V is TRBV27 and J is TRBJ1-2, with D unresolved. Germline assignment: CDR1 MNHEY and CDR2 SMNVEV (reference sequence). The V end was cut by 1 base, the J end by 5 bases, with 11 bases between. The CDR3 runs to 14 residues. This CDR3 reads CASSLYGSGYGYTF. CDR3 in DNA: TGTGCCAGCAGTTTATATGGATCTGGTTATGGCTACACCTTC.

The V and J genes are TRBV7-9 and TRBJ1-4; no firm D call. V lost 1 base to trimming and J lost 5 bases, with 8 bases between them. The CDR3 runs to 14 residues. CDR1 is SEHNR and CDR2 is FQNEAQ in the germline V gene (reference sequence). CDR3 loop: CASSLVYSNEKLFF. The CDR3 region has the DNA TGTGCCAGCAGCTTAGTATACAGCAATGAAAAACTGTTTTTT.

There are a few counts of this clone. The chain employs TRBV4-2 and TRBJ1-4, with D perhaps matching TRBD1 (5 bases). CDR1 LGHNA and CDR2 YNFKEQ come from the germline V gene. V shed 6 bases and J shed 5 bases, with 13 bases lying between them. CDR3 length: 14 amino acids. The CDR3 coding sequence is TGTGCCAGCAGTAGACAGAAAGAAAATGAAAAACTGTTTTTT. Its translation: CASSRQKENEKLFF.

This chain links TRBV9 with TRBJ1-3; D not certain. The V end lost 0 bases, the J end lost 7 bases, and 8 bases lay between the germline ends. The germline V gene encodes CDR1 SGDLS and CDR2 YYNGEE. This CDR3 contains 13 residues. Here the CDR3 DNA reads TGTGCCAGCAGCGTAGGACGGACGAACACCATATATTTT. It encodes CASSVGRTNTIYF. Combining the CDR3 with reference TRBV9 and TRBJ1-3 gives the whole variable domain DSGVTQTPKHLITATGQRVTLRCSPRSGDLSVYWYQQSLDQGLQFLIQYYNGEERAKGNILERFSAQQFPDLHSELNLSSLELGDSALYFCASSVGRTNTIYFGEGSWLTVV.

This chain joins TRBV30 and TRBJ1-1; the D is unclear. CDR1 GTSNPN and CDR2 SVGIG come from the germline V gene (reference sequence). CDR3 length equals 11 residues. Trimming shortened V by 1 base and J by 8 bases, and 8 bases separated the two germline ends. The CDR3 nucleotides read TGTGCCTGGAGTGGCCTTCGGGAAGCTTTCTTT. Translating gives CAWSGLREAFF.

The gene calls are TRBV9 and TRBJ2-6; D unclear. V dropped 2 bases and J dropped 2 bases, with 11 bases sitting between them. CDR3 length: 16 residues. CDR1 and CDR2 from the germline V gene are SGDLS and YYNGEE. The CDR3 reads CASSVISVAGANVLTF. CDR3 in DNA: TGTGCCAGCAGCGTTATAAGCGTAGCTGGGGCCAACGTCCTGACTTTC. The full variable domain, completed using reference TRBV9 and TRBJ2-6, is DSGVTQTPKHLITATGQRVTLRCSPRSGDLSVYWYQQSLDQGLQFLIQYYNGEERAKGNILERFSAQQFPDLHSELNLSSLELGDSALYFCASSVISVAGANVLTFGAGSRLTVL.

This clone is a singleton in its sample. The J gene is TRBJ1-1, the V gene TRBV5-4; no firm D call. The CDR3 length is 14 residues. Germline values: CDR1 SGHNT, CDR2 YYREEE (reference sequence). Trimming took off 2 bases at V and 6 bases at J, with 14 bases between the two ends. CDR3 in amino acids: CASSFGSGFAEAFF. In DNA, the CDR3 is TGTGCCAGCAGCTTCGGATCAGGATTCGCTGAAGCTTTCTTT.

The chain carries TRBV27 and TRBJ1-4; weak D call: TRBD1 (6 bases). Germline V gene lookup returns CDR1 MNHEY and CDR2 SMNVEV (reference sequence). The CDR3 length is 14 residues. Trimming removed 3 bases from V and 5 bases from J, with 10 bases in between. The CDR3 sequence is CASSFGGRNEKLFF. CDR3 coding DNA: TGTGCCAGCAGTTTTGGGGGCAGGAATGAAAAACTGTTTTTT.

This chain links TRBV9 with TRBJ1-1, with D maybe TRBD1 (6 bases). Trimming left V 4 bases short and J 2 bases short, with 15 bases between. The CDR3 sequence is 15 residues long. CDR1 is SGDLS and CDR2 is YYNGEE in the germline V gene. This CDR3 reads CASSPLQGFNTEAFF. The CDR3 DNA sequence: TGTGCCAGCAGCCCCCTACAGGGATTCAACACTGAAGCTTTCTTT.